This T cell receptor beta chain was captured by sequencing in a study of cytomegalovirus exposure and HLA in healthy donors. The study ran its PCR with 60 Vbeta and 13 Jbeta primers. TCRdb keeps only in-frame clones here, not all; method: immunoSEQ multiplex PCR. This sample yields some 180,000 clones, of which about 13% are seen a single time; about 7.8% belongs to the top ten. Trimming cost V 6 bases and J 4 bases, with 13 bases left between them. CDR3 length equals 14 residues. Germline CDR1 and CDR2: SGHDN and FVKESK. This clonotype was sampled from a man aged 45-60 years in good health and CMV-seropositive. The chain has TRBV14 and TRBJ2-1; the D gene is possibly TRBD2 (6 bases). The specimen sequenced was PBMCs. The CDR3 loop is CASRRGGNYNEQFF. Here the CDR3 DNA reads TGTGCCAGCAGACGAGGCGGGAATTACAATGAGCAGTTCTTC.